Sequencing of this TCR beta chain was carried out in a study of blood T cell repertoires in COVID-19. The CDR3 has 14 amino acids. Trimming removed 0 bases at V and 4 bases at J, with 7 bases between. CDR1 LGHNA and CDR2 YSLEER come from the germline V gene. Produced via immunoSEQ multiplex PCR; TCRdb's table is partial and in-frame only. The sample yields over 250,000 clones, about nine tenths seen once. The genes are TRBV4-3 and TRBJ1-3; no clear D gene. Sequenced input: peripheral blood. The source of this sequence is a person under 35 with COVID-19, enrolled during active disease. In DNA, the CDR3 is TGCGCCAGCAGCCAAGACAGGTCGGGAAACACCATATATTTT. Protein: CASSQDRSGNTIYF.